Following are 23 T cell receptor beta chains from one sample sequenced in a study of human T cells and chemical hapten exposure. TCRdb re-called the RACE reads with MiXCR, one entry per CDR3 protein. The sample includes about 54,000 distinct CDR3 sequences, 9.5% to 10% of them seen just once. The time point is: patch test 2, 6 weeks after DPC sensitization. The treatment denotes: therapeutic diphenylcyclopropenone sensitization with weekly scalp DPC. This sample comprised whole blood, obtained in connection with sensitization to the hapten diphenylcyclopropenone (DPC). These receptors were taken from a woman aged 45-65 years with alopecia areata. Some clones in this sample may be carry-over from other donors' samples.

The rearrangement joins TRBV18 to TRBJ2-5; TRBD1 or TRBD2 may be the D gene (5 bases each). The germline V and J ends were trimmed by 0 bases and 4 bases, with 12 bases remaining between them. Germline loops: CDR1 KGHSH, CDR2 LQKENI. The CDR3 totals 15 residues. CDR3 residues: CASSPPGRGIETQYF. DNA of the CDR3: TGTGCCAGCTCACCACCGGGACGAGGCATAGAGACCCAGTACTTC.

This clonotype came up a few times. The CDR3 is CATSDQHRTNKYNEQFF. For the CDR3, the DNA is TGTGCCACCAGTGATCAGCACCGGACTAACAAATACAATGAGCAGTTCTTC. This sequence joins TRBV24-1 and TRBJ2-1; D may be TRBD2 (6 bases). From germline, CDR1 is KGHDR and CDR2 SFDVKD. This CDR3 is 17 amino acids long. Trimming took off 3 bases at V and 4 bases at J, with 18 bases between the two ends.

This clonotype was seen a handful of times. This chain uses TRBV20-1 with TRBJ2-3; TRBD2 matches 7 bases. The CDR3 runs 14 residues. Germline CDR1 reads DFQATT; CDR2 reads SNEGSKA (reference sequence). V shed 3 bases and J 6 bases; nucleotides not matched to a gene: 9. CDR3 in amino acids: CSARDSRGGDTQYF. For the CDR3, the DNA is TGCAGTGCTAGGGACTCGAGGGGAGGGGATACGCAGTATTTT.

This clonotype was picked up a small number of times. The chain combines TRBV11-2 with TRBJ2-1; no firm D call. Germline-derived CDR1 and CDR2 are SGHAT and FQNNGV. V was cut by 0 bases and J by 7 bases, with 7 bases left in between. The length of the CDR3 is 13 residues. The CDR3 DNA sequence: TGTGCCAGCAGCTTAGAGGTTGGGAATGAGCAGTTCTTC. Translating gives CASSLEVGNEQFF.

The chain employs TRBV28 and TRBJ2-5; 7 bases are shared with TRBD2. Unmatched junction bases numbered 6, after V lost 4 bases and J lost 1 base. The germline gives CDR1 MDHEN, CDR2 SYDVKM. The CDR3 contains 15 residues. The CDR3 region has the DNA TGTGCCAGCAGTTCCCCTGAGCGGGGCCAAGAGACCCAGTACTTC. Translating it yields CASSSPERGQETQYF. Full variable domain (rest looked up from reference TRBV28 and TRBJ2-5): DVKVTQSSRYLVKRTGEKVFLECVQDMDHENMFWYRQDPGLGLRLIYFSYDVKMKEKGDIPEGYSVSREKKERFSLILESASTNQTSMYLCASSSPERGQETQYFGPGTRLLVL.

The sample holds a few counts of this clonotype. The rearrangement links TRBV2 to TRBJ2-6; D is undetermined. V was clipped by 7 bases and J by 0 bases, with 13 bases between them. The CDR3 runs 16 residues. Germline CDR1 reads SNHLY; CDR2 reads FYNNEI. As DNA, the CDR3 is TGTGCCAGCACCGCGGACCGACGCTCTGGGGCCAACGTCCTGACTTTC. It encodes CASTADRRSGANVLTF.

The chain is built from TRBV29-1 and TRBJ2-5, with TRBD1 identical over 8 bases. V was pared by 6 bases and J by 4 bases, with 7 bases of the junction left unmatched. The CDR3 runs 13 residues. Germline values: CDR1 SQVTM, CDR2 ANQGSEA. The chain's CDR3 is CSVDQDRVETQYF. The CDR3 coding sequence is TGCAGCGTAGACCAGGACAGGGTAGAGACCCAGTACTTC.

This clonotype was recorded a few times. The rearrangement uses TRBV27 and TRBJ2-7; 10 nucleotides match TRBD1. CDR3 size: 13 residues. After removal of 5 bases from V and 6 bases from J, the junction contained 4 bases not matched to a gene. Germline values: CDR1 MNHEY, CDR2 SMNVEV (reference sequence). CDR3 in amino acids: CASSETGGREQYF. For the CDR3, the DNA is TGTGCCAGCAGTGAGACAGGGGGCCGCGAGCAGTACTTC.

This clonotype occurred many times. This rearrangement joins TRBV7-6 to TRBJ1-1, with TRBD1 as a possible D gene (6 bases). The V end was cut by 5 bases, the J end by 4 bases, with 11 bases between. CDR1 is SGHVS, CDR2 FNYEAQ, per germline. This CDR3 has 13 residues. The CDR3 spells CASSQSRGTEAFF. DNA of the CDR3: TGTGCCAGCAGCCAAAGCAGGGGCACTGAAGCTTTCTTT.

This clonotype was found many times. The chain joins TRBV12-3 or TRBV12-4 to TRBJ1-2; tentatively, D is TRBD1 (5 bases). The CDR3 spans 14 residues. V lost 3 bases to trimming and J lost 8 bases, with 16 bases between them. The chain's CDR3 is CASSFRRGSEGYTF. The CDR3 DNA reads TGTGCCAGCAGTTTTCGGAGGGGCTCGGAAGGCTACACCTTC.

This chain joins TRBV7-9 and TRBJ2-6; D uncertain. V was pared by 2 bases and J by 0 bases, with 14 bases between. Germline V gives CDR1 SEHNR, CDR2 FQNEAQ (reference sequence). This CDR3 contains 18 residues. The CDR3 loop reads CASSLPPRTDSGANVLTF. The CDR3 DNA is TGTGCCAGCAGCTTACCTCCGCGGACGGACTCTGGGGCCAACGTCCTGACTTTC.

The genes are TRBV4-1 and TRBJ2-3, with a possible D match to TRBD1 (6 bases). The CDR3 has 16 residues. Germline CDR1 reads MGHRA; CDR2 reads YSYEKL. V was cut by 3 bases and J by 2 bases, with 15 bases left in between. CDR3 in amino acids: CASSHSTGVYTDTQYF. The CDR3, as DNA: TGCGCCAGCAGCCACTCGACAGGAGTTTACACAGATACGCAGTATTTT.

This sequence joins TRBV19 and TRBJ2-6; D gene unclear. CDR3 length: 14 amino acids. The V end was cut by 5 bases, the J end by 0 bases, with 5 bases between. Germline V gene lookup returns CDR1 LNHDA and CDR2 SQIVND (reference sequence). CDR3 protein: CASSHSSGANVLTF. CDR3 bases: TGTGCCAGTAGTCACAGCTCTGGGGCCAACGTCCTGACTTTC.

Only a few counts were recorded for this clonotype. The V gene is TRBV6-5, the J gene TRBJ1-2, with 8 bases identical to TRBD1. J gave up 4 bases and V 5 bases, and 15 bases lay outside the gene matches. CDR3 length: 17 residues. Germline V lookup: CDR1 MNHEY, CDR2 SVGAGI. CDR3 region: CASSTTGATLTFYGYTF. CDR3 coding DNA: TGTGCCAGCAGTACGACAGGGGCCACCCTTACTTTCTATGGCTACACCTTC.

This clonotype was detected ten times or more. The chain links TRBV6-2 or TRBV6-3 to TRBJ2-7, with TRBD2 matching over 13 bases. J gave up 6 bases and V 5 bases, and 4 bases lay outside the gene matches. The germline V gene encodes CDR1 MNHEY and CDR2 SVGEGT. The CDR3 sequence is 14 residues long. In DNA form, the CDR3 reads TGTGCCAGCAGTCGACTAGCGGGGGGACTCGAGCAGTACTTC. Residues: CASSRLAGGLEQYF.

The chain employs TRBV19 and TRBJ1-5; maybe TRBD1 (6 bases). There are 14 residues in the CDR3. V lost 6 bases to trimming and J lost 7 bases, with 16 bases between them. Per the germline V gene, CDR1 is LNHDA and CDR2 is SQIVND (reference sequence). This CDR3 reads CASSKIQGRQPQHF. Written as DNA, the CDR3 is TGTGCCAGTAGCAAAATACAGGGCCGGCAGCCCCAGCATTTT.

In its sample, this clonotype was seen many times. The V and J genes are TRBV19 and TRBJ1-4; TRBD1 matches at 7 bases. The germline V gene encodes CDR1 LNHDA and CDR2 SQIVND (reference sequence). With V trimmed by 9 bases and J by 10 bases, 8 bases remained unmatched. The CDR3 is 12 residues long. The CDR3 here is CASTDREAKLFF. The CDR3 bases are TGTGCCAGCACCGACAGGGAAGCAAAACTGTTTTTT.

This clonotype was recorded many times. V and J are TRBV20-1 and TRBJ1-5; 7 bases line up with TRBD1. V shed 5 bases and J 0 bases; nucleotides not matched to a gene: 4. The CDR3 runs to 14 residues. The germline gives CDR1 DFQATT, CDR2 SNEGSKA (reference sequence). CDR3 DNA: TGCAGTGCTGCACGGGACAGTAGCAATCAGCCCCAGCATTTT. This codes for CSAARDSSNQPQHF.

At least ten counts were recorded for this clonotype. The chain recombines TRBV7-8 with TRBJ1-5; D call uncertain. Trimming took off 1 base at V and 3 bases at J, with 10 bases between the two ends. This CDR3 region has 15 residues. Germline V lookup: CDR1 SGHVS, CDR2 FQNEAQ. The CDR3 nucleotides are TGTGCCAGCAGCTTAGAGTCGGGCTACAATCAGCCCCAGCATTTT. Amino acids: CASSLESGYNQPQHF.

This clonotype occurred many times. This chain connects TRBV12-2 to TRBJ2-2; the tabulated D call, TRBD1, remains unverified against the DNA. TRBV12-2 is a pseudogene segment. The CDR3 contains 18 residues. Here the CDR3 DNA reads TGTGCAAGTCGCTCCCCCGTTGGGGGGGCGAGGAACACCGGGGAGCTGTTTTTT. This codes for CASRSPVGGARNTGELFF.

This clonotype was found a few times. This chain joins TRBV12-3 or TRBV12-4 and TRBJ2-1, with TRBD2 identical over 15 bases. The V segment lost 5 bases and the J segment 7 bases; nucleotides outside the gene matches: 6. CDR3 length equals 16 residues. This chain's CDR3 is CASSPGLAGGRNEQFF. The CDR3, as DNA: TGTGCCAGCAGTCCAGGACTAGCGGGAGGGAGGAATGAGCAGTTCTTC.

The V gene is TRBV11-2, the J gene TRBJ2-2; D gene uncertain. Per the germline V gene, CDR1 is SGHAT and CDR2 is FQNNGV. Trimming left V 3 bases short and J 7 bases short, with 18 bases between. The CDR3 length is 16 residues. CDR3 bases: TGTGCCAGCAGCTTGATGGCCCGGCTTCAAGGCGGGGAGCTGTTTTTT. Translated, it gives CASSLMARLQGGELFF.

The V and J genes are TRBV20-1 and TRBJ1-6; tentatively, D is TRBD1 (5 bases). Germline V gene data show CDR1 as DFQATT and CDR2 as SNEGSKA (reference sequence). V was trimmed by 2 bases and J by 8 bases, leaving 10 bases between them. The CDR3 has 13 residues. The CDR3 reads CSARSWGDSPLHF. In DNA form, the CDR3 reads TGCAGTGCTAGATCCTGGGGGGATTCACCCCTCCACTTT.